The clone carrying this T cell receptor (beta chain) occurred many times. What it recognizes is unknown. Trimming took 10 bases from V and 0 from J, leaving 12 bases between them. This CDR3 spans 14 amino acids. Germline V gives CDR1 SEHNR, CDR2 FQNEAQ (reference sequence). The sample originates from a study of early T cells in non-severe SARS-CoV-2 infection. Study summary: It was bulk RNA from unsorted whole blood that was sequenced, and the chains were unpaired. Whole-study findings and limits: Matching against VDJdb likely underestimated virus-specific expansions, favoring anti-spike CD8.

Unique molecular identifiers tagged individual cDNA molecules. A single record per CDR3 protein comes from TCRdb applying MiXCR to the 5' RACE reads. Of some 27,000 distinct CDR3 sequences in the sample, roughly 4% were seen once. This clonotype was sampled from an adult who was a healthcare worker with PCR-confirmed SARS-CoV-2 infection or an uninfected control (not recorded which). The chain uses TRBV7-9 and TRBJ2-2; no reliable D call. Specimen: whole blood. CDR3 in DNA: TGTGCCACCGAGCCCTTCCCGAACACCGGGGAGCTGTTTTTT. Its translation: CATEPFPNTGELFF.